Presented here are 26 T cell receptor beta chains from one specimen sequenced in a study of T cell responses to AZD1222 COVID-19 vaccine. Only in-frame clones appear in the TCRdb table, and some are missing; sequencing was by immunoSEQ multiplex PCR. The table includes some 150,000 clones, roughly 80% detected once. The sequences come from peripheral blood, collected on day 0 of MenACWY control vaccination. The receptors come from an adult in good health.

The chain joins TRBV7-8 to TRBJ2-3; 14 bases line up with TRBD2. The CDR3 spans 17 residues. Germline lookup yields CDR1 SGHVS and CDR2 FQNEAQ. Unmatched junction bases numbered 7, after V lost 6 bases and J lost 2 bases. The CDR3 DNA reads TGTGCCAGCAGTTGGACTAGCGGGGGGATTTTCACAGATACGCAGTATTTT. The encoded protein is CASSWTSGGIFTDTQYF.

The chain couples TRBV5-1 to TRBJ1-6; a possible D gene is TRBD1 (6 bases). Germline V gene data show CDR1 as SGHRS and CDR2 as YFSETQ. This CDR3 is 12 amino acids long. The V end was cut by 4 bases, the J end by 11 bases, with 10 bases between. The DNA of the CDR3 is TGCGCCAGCAGCGGGGGCGGGCCACCCCTCCACTTT. Its protein product is CASSGGGPPLHF.

The chain couples TRBV2 to TRBJ1-1; D may be TRBD1 (5 bases). V lost 3 bases and J 1 base, leaving 9 bases between the germline ends. The germline CDR1 and CDR2 sequences are SNHLY and FYNNEI. This CDR3 has 14 amino acids. The CDR3 sequence is CASSDGQKNTEAFF. The CDR3 bases are TGTGCCAGCAGTGACGGACAAAAGAACACTGAAGCTTTCTTT.

The chain is built from TRBV6-5 and TRBJ1-5; TRBD1 might be the D (5 bases). The CDR3 has 15 residues. Trimming removed 0 bases from V and 11 bases from J, with 17 bases in between. The germline gives CDR1 MNHEY, CDR2 SVGAGI. The CDR3 protein is CASSYSRGSASAQHF. Written as DNA, the CDR3 is TGTGCCAGCAGTTACTCAAGGGGTAGCGCCAGCGCCCAGCATTTT.

This clone has just a few counts. CDR3 in DNA: TGCGCCAGCAGCTTGCAGGACAGGGGAGCTGAAGCTTTCTTT. It codes for CASSLQDRGAEAFF. The chain recombines TRBV5-1 with TRBJ1-1; 9 bases map to TRBD1. This CDR3 is 14 amino acids long. The germline CDR1 and CDR2 sequences are SGHRS and YFSETQ. V was pared by 1 base and J by 6 bases, with 4 bases of the junction left unmatched. Complete variable domain (other parts from reference TRBV5-1 and TRBJ1-1): KAGVTQTPRYLIKTRGQQVTLSCSPISGHRSVSWYQQTPGQGLQFLFEYFSETQRNKGNFPGRFSGRQFSNSRSEMNVSTLELGDSALYLCASSLQDRGAEAFFGQGTRLTVV.

There are many counts of this clone. J is TRBJ2-7 and V is TRBV7-3; D remains ambiguous. Germline assignment: CDR1 SGHTA and CDR2 FQGTGA. This CDR3 has 12 amino acids. Trimming took 3 bases from V and 4 from J, leaving 7 bases between them. The CDR3 sequence: CASSFVRYEQYF. The CDR3 DNA is TGTGCCAGCAGCTTCGTCCGTTACGAGCAGTACTTC.

V and J are TRBV11-1 and TRBJ2-7, with D tentatively TRBD1 (5 bases). The CDR3 runs to 15 residues. Germline V gene data show CDR1 as SGHAT and CDR2 as FQDESV (reference sequence). V was shortened by 1 base and J by 5 bases, with 15 bases between the two germline ends. CDR3 loop: CASSLEVQGRNEQYF. The CDR3 nucleotides are TGTGCCAGCAGCTTAGAGGTTCAGGGCAGGAACGAGCAGTACTTC.

The chain employs TRBV4-1 and TRBJ1-5; the D is unclear. Deletions cut 0 bases from V and 7 bases from J, with 10 bases between. The CDR3 runs 14 residues. Germline-derived CDR1 and CDR2 are MGHRA and YSYEKL. CDR3 amino acids: CASSQDPPDQPQHF. In DNA form, the CDR3 reads TGCGCCAGCAGCCAAGATCCGCCTGACCAGCCCCAGCATTTT.

The V call is TRBV7-9, the J call TRBJ2-1, with 11 bases lining up with TRBD2. The length of the CDR3 is 17 residues. CDR1 is SEHNR and CDR2 is FQNEAQ in the germline V gene (reference sequence). The V gene end was trimmed by 1 base and the J gene end by 4 bases; junction bases not matched to a gene: 6. Here the CDR3 DNA reads TGTGCCAGCAGCTTAGGATTAGCGGGGGGGCTGTACAATGAGCAGTTCTTC. Translation: CASSLGLAGGLYNEQFF.

The chain couples TRBV5-1 to TRBJ2-5; D is unresolved. Trimming cost V 0 bases and J 2 bases, with 5 bases left between them. The CDR3 runs 13 residues. CDR1 is SGHRS, CDR2 YFSETQ, per germline. CDR3 sequence: CASSLGGQETQYF. The CDR3 DNA sequence: TGCGCCAGCAGCTTGGGAGGACAAGAGACCCAGTACTTC. Filled out from reference TRBV5-1 and TRBJ2-5, the complete variable domain reads KAGVTQTPRYLIKTRGQQVTLSCSPISGHRSVSWYQQTPGQGLQFLFEYFSETQRNKGNFPGRFSGRQFSNSRSEMNVSTLELGDSALYLCASSLGGQETQYFGPGTRLLVL.

The chain links TRBV18 to TRBJ1-2, with 7 nucleotides matching TRBD1. V gave up 6 bases and J gave up 8 bases; unmatched junction bases: 6. The CDR3 runs 12 residues. CDR1 KGHSH and CDR2 LQKENI come from the germline V gene. The CDR3 here is CASSPQGVGYTF. The CDR3 nucleotides are TGTGCCAGCTCCCCCCAGGGGGTAGGCTACACCTTC.

This clone came up once. The rearrangement joins TRBV18 to TRBJ2-2; 7 nucleotides line up with TRBD2. CDR3 length: 17 amino acids. V was pared by 2 bases and J by 3 bases, with 9 bases of the junction left unmatched. Germline CDR1 and CDR2: KGHSH and LQKENI. CDR3 protein: CASSPFVVLADTGELFF. The CDR3 bases are TGTGCCAGCTCACCATTCGTAGTCCTAGCGGACACCGGGGAGCTGTTTTTT. Together with reference TRBV18 and TRBJ2-2, the CDR3 gives the full variable domain: NAGVMQNPRHLVRRRGQEARLRCSPMKGHSHVYWYRQLPEEGLKFMVYLQKENIIDESGMPKERFSAEFPKEGPSILRIQQVVRGDSAAYFCASSPFVVLADTGELFFGEGSRLTVL.

The genes are TRBV6-4 and TRBJ1-2; no definite D call. CDR1 is MRHNA, CDR2 SNTAGT, per germline. The CDR3 has 14 residues. V was pared by 5 bases and J by 0 bases, with 10 bases between. The CDR3 nucleotides read TGTGCCAGCAGTCCAGACCGATCTAACTATGGCTACACCTTC. Its protein product is CASSPDRSNYGYTF.

This rearrangement joins TRBV18 to TRBJ1-4; D is ambiguous. V lost 6 bases, J lost 5 bases, and 16 bases lay in between. CDR3 length: 15 amino acids. CDR1 is KGHSH and CDR2 is LQKENI in the germline V gene. The CDR3 spells CASSSQPGSNEKLFF. DNA of the CDR3: TGTGCCAGCTCTTCACAGCCAGGATCAAATGAAAAACTGTTTTTT.

The table lists this clone with a few counts. The V gene is TRBV2, the J gene TRBJ1-6; no firm D call. The V end was cut by 7 bases, the J end by 10 bases, with 17 bases between. The CDR3 spans 14 residues. Germline assignment: CDR1 SNHLY and CDR2 FYNNEI. The DNA for the CDR3 is TGTGCCAGCACCTCGTCGGATAATTGGTCACCCCTCCACTTT. Translated, it gives CASTSSDNWSPLHF.

This clone was seen once. The chain joins TRBV9 to TRBJ1-2, with a weak D call TRBD1 (6 bases). There are 14 residues in the CDR3. CDR1 and CDR2 from the germline V gene are SGDLS and YYNGEE. V was cut by 0 bases and J by 4 bases, with 10 bases left in between. The CDR3 sequence is CASSVGTGAYGYTF. The CDR3 DNA is TGTGCCAGCAGCGTAGGGACGGGGGCCTATGGCTACACCTTC.

In its sample, this clone was seen once. V gene TRBV7-9 combines with J gene TRBJ1-2, with D perhaps matching TRBD1 (6 bases). This CDR3 has 16 residues. Germline V gene sequence: CDR1 SEHNR, CDR2 FQNEAQ (reference sequence). V lost 5 bases and J 4 bases, leaving 20 bases between the germline ends. CDR3 protein: CASSAVGGAVGYGYTF. In nucleotides, the CDR3 is TGTGCCAGCAGCGCAGTTGGGGGCGCGGTCGGCTATGGCTACACCTTC.

The rearrangement links TRBV4-1 to TRBJ1-4; 10 nucleotides align to TRBD1. The CDR3 consists of 15 residues. V was clipped by 0 bases and J by 10 bases; unmatched bases: 5. Germline V CDR1 and CDR2: MGHRA, YSYEKL. CDR3 sequence reads: CASSQEGQGYGKLFF. CDR3 DNA sequence: TGCGCCAGCAGCCAAGAGGGACAGGGGTACGGAAAACTGTTTTTT.

A single count supports this clone. The chain couples TRBV7-8 to TRBJ1-1; TRBD1 is a possible D gene (6 bases). This CDR3 region has 15 residues. Trimming took 3 bases from V and 1 from J, leaving 12 bases between them. Per the germline V gene, CDR1 is SGHVS and CDR2 is FQNEAQ. The CDR3 DNA reads as TGTGCCAGCAGCTTGTTCAGGACAGCGAACACTGAAGCTTTCTTT. It translates to CASSLFRTANTEAFF.

The chain combines TRBV5-1 with TRBJ2-4; possible D gene TRBD1, 5 bases. Deletions cut 0 bases from V and 1 base from J, with 11 bases between. There are 16 residues in the CDR3. The V gene's germline CDR1 is SGHRS and CDR2 YFSETQ. The CDR3 loop reads CASSLDGARAKNIQYF. CDR3 coding DNA: TGCGCCAGCAGCTTGGATGGGGCGAGGGCCAAAAACATTCAGTACTTC.

The chain employs TRBV9 and TRBJ2-2; a weak D match, TRBD2 (7 bases). Looked up from germline, CDR1 is SGDLS and CDR2 is YYNGEE. The CDR3 spans 18 residues. V was cut by 4 bases and J by 2 bases, with 21 bases left in between. CDR3 DNA: TGTGCCAGCAGCTCACCCCTGTTGGGGGGGCGAAACACCGGGGAGCTGTTTTTT. Translating it yields CASSSPLLGGRNTGELFF.

This clone was observed a single time. The genes are TRBV5-1 and TRBJ1-4; D perhaps matches TRBD1 (5 bases). In germline, CDR1 is SGHRS, CDR2 YFSETQ. The CDR3 contains 17 residues. V dropped 0 bases and J dropped 8 bases, with 20 bases sitting between them. In DNA form, the CDR3 reads TGCGCCAGCAGCTTGGCATCGGGGGTCGACCCGTCGGAAAAACTGTTTTTT. This sequence encodes CASSLASGVDPSEKLFF.

The gene calls are TRBV19 and TRBJ1-1; TRBD1 aligns across 7 bases. Germline V gene sequence: CDR1 LNHDA, CDR2 SQIVND (reference sequence). With 5 bases clipped from V and 0 bases from J, the junction kept 9 bases outside the gene matches. This CDR3 has 16 residues. In DNA form, the CDR3 reads TGTGCCAGTAGTTTAACAGGGGAGGTTTTGAACACTGAAGCTTTCTTT. Translated, it gives CASSLTGEVLNTEAFF.

The CDR3 protein is CASRILGPSNYGYTF. CDR3 nucleotides: TGTGCCAGCAGAATTCTCGGGCCTTCTAACTATGGCTACACCTTC. V gene TRBV7-9 combines with J gene TRBJ1-2; no reliable D call. CDR1 is SEHNR, CDR2 FQNEAQ, per germline (reference sequence). The V end was cut by 6 bases, the J end by 0 bases, with 14 bases between. CDR3 length equals 15 residues.

The chain couples TRBV27 to TRBJ2-7; D ambiguous. Trimming took 0 bases from V and 4 from J, leaving 7 bases between them. The CDR3 extends over 13 amino acids. The germline CDR1 and CDR2 sequences are MNHEY and SMNVEV (reference sequence). This chain's CDR3 is CASSLSLGYEQYV. The CDR3, as DNA: TGTGCCAGCAGTTTATCCTTGGGTTACGAGCAGTACGTC.

The chain couples TRBV18 to TRBJ2-7; TRBD1 matches 11 bases. This CDR3 comprises 14 residues. V lost 3 bases, J lost 4 bases, and 2 bases stayed unmatched. Germline lookup yields CDR1 KGHSH and CDR2 LQKENI. Here the CDR3 DNA reads TGTGCCAGCTCACCGGGACAGGGGGTTTACGAGCAGTACGTC. Its translation is CASSPGQGVYEQYV.